This passage covers 26 T cell receptor beta chains from one sample sequenced in a study of blood T cell repertoires in COVID-19. TCRdb keeps only in-frame clones here, not all; method: immunoSEQ multiplex PCR. The sample includes roughly 410,000 clones, around 87% of them seen just once. The source material was peripheral blood. All receptors come from an older woman with COVID-19, enrolled during active disease.

J is TRBJ2-1 and V is TRBV6-5, with 9 nucleotides matching TRBD1. The CDR3 extends over 15 amino acids. V dropped 6 bases and J dropped 7; count of bases not matched to a gene: 10. Looked up from germline, CDR1 is MNHEY and CDR2 is SVGAGI. CDR3 bases: TGTGCCAGCAGAGAGGACAGGGGAGGGCAGAATGAGCAGTTCTTC. Amino acid sequence: CASREDRGGQNEQFF.

The chain recombines TRBV9 with TRBJ2-3; D remains ambiguous. The length of the CDR3 is 11 residues. Per germline, CDR1 SGDLS and CDR2 YYNGEE. V dropped 0 bases and J dropped 6 bases, with 2 bases sitting between them. CDR3 sequence: CASSVADTQYF. CDR3 nucleotides: TGTGCCAGCAGCGTAGCTGATACGCAGTATTTT.

This clone occurred once. The rearrangement joins TRBV7-8 to TRBJ1-1, with 8 positions matching TRBD1. Per the germline V gene, CDR1 is SGHVS and CDR2 is FQNEAQ. This CDR3 is 15 amino acids long. The V and J ends lost 2 bases and 2 bases, in that order; junction bases with no gene match: 4. In DNA, the CDR3 is TGTGCCAGCAGCTTAAAGGGACAGGAAAACACTGAAGCTTTCTTT. Translating gives CASSLKGQENTEAFF. The variable domain in full, completed from reference TRBV7-8 and TRBJ1-1, reads GAGVSQSPRYKVAKRGQDVALRCDPISGHVSLFWYQQALGQGPEFLTYFQNEAQLDKSGLPSDRFFAERPEGSVSTLKIQRTQQEDSAVYLCASSLKGQENTEAFFGQGTRLTVV.

The chain employs TRBV5-3 and TRBJ2-3; TRBD2 agrees at 9 bases. TRBV5-3 is reported as an ORF; its role is uncertain. V shed 5 bases and J 2 bases; nucleotides not matched to a gene: 6. The CDR3 consists of 15 residues. CDR3 DNA: TGTGCCAGAAGACTGAAGCGGGGGGACACAGATACGCAGTATTTT. Its protein is CARRLKRGDTDTQYF.

The CDR3 nucleotides are TGTGCCAGCAGCTTAGGACAGGGCTTCAACACTGAAGCTTTCTTT. Translated, it gives CASSLGQGFNTEAFF. The chain combines TRBV7-2 with TRBJ1-1; TRBD1 agrees at 7 bases. The CDR3 extends over 15 amino acids. Trimming at V came to 1 base and at J to 2 bases, leaving 4 bases not matched to a gene. In germline, CDR1 is SGHTA, CDR2 FQGNSA.

The J gene is TRBJ1-2, the V gene TRBV18; TRBD1 matches at 7 bases. J gave up 6 bases and V 3 bases, and 13 bases lay outside the gene matches. This CDR3 region has 16 residues. The V gene's germline CDR1 is KGHSH and CDR2 LQKENI. The CDR3 loop reads CASSPSVARGRNGYTF. The CDR3 coding sequence is TGTGCCAGCTCACCCTCAGTGGCGAGGGGGCGAAATGGCTACACCTTC.

V gene TRBV5-1 combines with J gene TRBJ1-5; the D gene is possibly TRBD1 (5 bases). Between the trimmed V and J ends, which lost 2 bases and 5 bases, there was a span of 11 bases. The germline V gene encodes CDR1 SGHRS and CDR2 YFSETQ. There are 14 residues in the CDR3. CDR3 DNA sequence: TGCGCCAGCAGCTTTAGACAGTACGATCAGCCCCAGCATTTT. Residues: CASSFRQYDQPQHF.

The chain employs TRBV5-1 and TRBJ2-3; 12 positions match TRBD1. Germline lookup yields CDR1 SGHRS and CDR2 YFSETQ. This CDR3 has 17 amino acids. Trimming took 4 bases from V and 1 from J; bases not matched to a gene: 7. CDR3 region: CASSAGTGGGGTDTQYF. DNA of the CDR3: TGCGCCAGCAGCGCCGGGACAGGGGGCGGTGGCACAGATACGCAGTATTTT.

This chain connects TRBV28 to TRBJ2-6, with 7 nucleotides matching TRBD2. The J segment lost 0 bases and the V segment lost 10 bases, leaving 9 bases of the junction unmatched. CDR3 size: 16 residues. Looked up from germline, CDR1 is MDHEN and CDR2 is SYDVKM. The CDR3 nucleotides are TGTGCCACCTCAAGCGGGGCCAGCTCTGGGGCCAACGTCCTGACTTTC. Amino acid sequence: CATSSGASSGANVLTF. Based on the CDR3 plus reference TRBV28 and TRBJ2-6, the full variable domain is DVKVTQSSRYLVKRTGEKVFLECVQDMDHENMFWYRQDPGLGLRLIYFSYDVKMKEKGDIPEGYSVSREKKERFSLILESASTNQTSMYLCATSSGASSGANVLTFGAGSRLTVL.

This sequence joins TRBV5-1 and TRBJ1-2; the D is unclear. Trimming took off 2 bases at V and 8 bases at J, with 13 bases between the two ends. There are 13 residues in the CDR3. Looked up from germline, CDR1 is SGHRS and CDR2 is YFSETQ. CDR3 region: CASSFEGLQGYTF. In DNA, the CDR3 is TGCGCCAGCAGCTTTGAGGGCCTGCAAGGCTACACCTTC. The entire variable domain, with the rest obtained from reference TRBV5-1 and TRBJ1-2, is as follows: KAGVTQTPRYLIKTRGQQVTLSCSPISGHRSVSWYQQTPGQGLQFLFEYFSETQRNKGNFPGRFSGRQFSNSRSEMNVSTLELGDSALYLCASSFEGLQGYTFGSGTRLTVV.

This chain joins TRBV28 and TRBJ2-2, with TRBD1 matching 9 bases. Looked up from germline, CDR1 is MDHEN and CDR2 is SYDVKM. This CDR3 region has 16 residues. After removal of 3 bases from V and 4 bases from J, the junction contained 6 bases not matched to a gene. The CDR3 DNA is TGTGCCAGCAGTTTGGGGGGACAGGGCTTCACCGGGGAGCTGTTTTTT. Translating gives CASSLGGQGFTGELFF. Supplemented by reference TRBV28 and TRBJ2-2, the full variable domain reads DVKVTQSSRYLVKRTGEKVFLECVQDMDHENMFWYRQDPGLGLRLIYFSYDVKMKEKGDIPEGYSVSREKKERFSLILESASTNQTSMYLCASSLGGQGFTGELFFGEGSRLTVL.

The gene calls are TRBV5-6 and TRBJ1-1; TRBD1 agrees at 9 bases. The junction had 7 bases not matched to a gene; V was cut back by 10 bases and J by 3 bases. The CDR3 consists of 13 residues. Germline CDR1 reads SGHDT; CDR2 reads YYEEEE. CDR3 sequence (DNA): TGTGCCGGGGGACAGGGAACGGACACTGAAGCTTTCTTT. Protein sequence: CAGGQGTDTEAFF. The variable domain in full, completed from reference TRBV5-6 and TRBJ1-1, reads DAGVTQSPTHLIKTRGQQVTLRCSPKSGHDTVSWYQQALGQGPQFIFQYYEEEERQRGNFPDRFSGHQFPNYSSELNVNALLLGDSALYLCAGGQGTDTEAFFGQGTRLTVV.

The chain is built from TRBV16 and TRBJ1-2; D might be TRBD1 (5 bases). This CDR3 is 16 amino acids long. V was trimmed by 0 bases and J by 4 bases, leaving 15 bases between them. The germline V gene encodes CDR1 KGHSY and CDR2 FQNENV. CDR3 nucleotides: TGTGCCAGCAGCCAATCGCGGCAGGGAGGGCTCTATGGCTACACCTTC. Amino acid sequence: CASSQSRQGGLYGYTF.

This chain uses TRBV3-1 (or the pseudogene TRBV3-2) with TRBJ2-1, with a weak D call TRBD2 (5 bases). V lost 6 bases, J lost 1 base, and 10 bases lay in between. This CDR3 has 14 residues. In germline, CDR1 is LGHDT, CDR2 YNNKEL (reference sequence). In nucleotides, the CDR3 is TGTGCCAGCAGGGGCTCGGGGTCCTACAATGAGCAGTTCTTC. It translates to CASRGSGSYNEQFF.

This clone was seen more than once but under ten times. This rearrangement joins TRBV27 to TRBJ2-7, with 7 bases fitting TRBD2. The V segment lost 8 bases and the J segment 2 bases; nucleotides outside the gene matches: 6. From germline, CDR1 is MNHEY and CDR2 SMNVEV (reference sequence). The CDR3 is 13 residues long. For the CDR3, the DNA is TGTGCCAGCGGGCGGGGGACTACCTACGAGCAGTACTTC. Protein: CASGRGTTYEQYF.

V and J are TRBV18 and TRBJ1-1, with D perhaps TRBD1 (6 bases). V lost 1 base and J lost 3, with 12 bases in between. Germline CDR1 and CDR2: KGHSH and LQKENI. This CDR3 spans 15 amino acids. The CDR3 sequence: CASSPRTVLDTEAFF. The CDR3 coding sequence is TGTGCCAGCTCACCACGGACAGTCCTGGACACTGAAGCTTTCTTT.

This chain uses TRBV5-1 with TRBJ2-1; 8 bases align to TRBD2. CDR3 length equals 16 residues. The germline V gene encodes CDR1 SGHRS and CDR2 YFSETQ. V dropped 1 base and J dropped 7; count of bases not matched to a gene: 10. The DNA for the CDR3 is TGCGCCAGCAGCTTGATGGTGGTAGCGGGGTATAATGAGCAGTTCTTC. It translates to CASSLMVVAGYNEQFF.

V usage is TRBV11-2 and J usage is TRBJ2-3; the D gene is possibly TRBD2 (5 bases). This CDR3 contains 13 residues. V dropped 3 bases and J dropped 6 bases, with 10 bases sitting between them. Per germline, CDR1 SGHAT and CDR2 FQNNGV. The CDR3 DNA sequence: TGTGCCAGCAGCTTCGGACTTCCGGATACGCAGTATTTT. Translation: CASSFGLPDTQYF.

V usage is TRBV6-1 and J usage is TRBJ2-5, with TRBD1 matching over 7 bases. There are 13 residues in the CDR3. V lost 6 bases to trimming and J lost 3 bases; unmatched junction nucleotides: 4. From germline, CDR1 is MNHNS and CDR2 SASEGT. The CDR3 nucleotides are TGTGCCAGCAGCCACGGGACAGAAGAGACCCAGTACTTC. Encoded protein: CASSHGTEETQYF.

The V gene is TRBV7-8, the J gene TRBJ1-5; D gene uncertain. CDR3 length equals 16 residues. V was clipped by 2 bases and J by 7 bases, with 18 bases between them. Germline CDR1 reads SGHVS; CDR2 reads FQNEAQ. Here the CDR3 DNA reads TGTGCCAGCAGCTTAACGGGATACGGGGTATGGCAGCCCCAGCATTTT. Amino acid sequence: CASSLTGYGVWQPQHF. The whole variable domain, remainder taken from reference TRBV7-8 and TRBJ1-5, is GAGVSQSPRYKVAKRGQDVALRCDPISGHVSLFWYQQALGQGPEFLTYFQNEAQLDKSGLPSDRFFAERPEGSVSTLKIQRTQQEDSAVYLCASSLTGYGVWQPQHFGDGTRLSIL.

This chain connects TRBV5-8 to TRBJ2-7; 8 bases align to TRBD1. The CDR3 totals 14 residues. CDR1 is SGHTS and CDR2 is YDEGEE in the germline V gene. V trimming: 6 bases; J trimming: 0 bases; junction bases outside the gene matches: 5. The CDR3 here is CASKTGGHSYEQYF. The CDR3 DNA reads as TGTGCCAGCAAAACAGGGGGGCACTCCTACGAGCAGTACTTC.

The chain carries TRBV29-1 and TRBJ2-7; TRBD1 matches 7 bases. The CDR3 spans 14 residues. Germline V gene data show CDR1 as SQVTM and CDR2 as ANQGSEA. The J segment lost 3 bases and the V segment lost 4 bases, leaving 9 bases of the junction unmatched. In DNA form, the CDR3 reads TGCAGCGTTGTGGGGGACAGCTATGACTACGAGCAGTACTTC. It yields the protein CSVVGDSYDYEQYF.

V is TRBV6-6 and J is TRBJ2-5; TRBD2 aligns across 11 bases. The CDR3 contains 17 residues. Germline-derived CDR1 and CDR2 are MNHNY and SVGAGI (reference sequence). V trimming: 10 bases; J trimming: 0 bases; junction bases outside the gene matches: 13. The CDR3 nucleotides read TGTGCCACCCGTCGGCTAGCGGGGGGCCCGTACCAAGAGACCCAGTACTTC. Amino acid sequence: CATRRLAGGPYQETQYF.

The chain couples TRBV7-3 to TRBJ2-7, with 7 bases identical to TRBD2. This CDR3 spans 16 amino acids. The V gene's germline CDR1 is SGHTA and CDR2 FQGTGA. After removal of 11 bases from V and 1 base from J, the junction contained 17 bases not matched to a gene. For the CDR3, the DNA is TGTGCCCCCGGAGGGGTCCCGGGACTACCTTCCTACGAGCAGTACTTC. Amino acid sequence: CAPGGVPGLPSYEQYF.

The chain's CDR3 is CASSPGPGGPKDTQYF. The CDR3 region has the DNA TGTGCCAGCAGCCCCGGCCCGGGGGGGCCGAAAGATACGCAGTATTTT. V is TRBV3-1 (or the pseudogene TRBV3-2) and J is TRBJ2-3; 8 bases fit TRBD2. This CDR3 spans 16 amino acids. V shed 4 bases, J shed 5 bases, and the junction held 11 bases outside the gene matches. Germline CDR1 and CDR2: LGHDT and YNNKEL (reference sequence).

V is TRBV5-1 and J is TRBJ2-7; 9 nucleotides align to TRBD1. Germline CDR1 and CDR2: SGHRS and YFSETQ. The CDR3 has 14 amino acids. Trimming cost V 3 bases and J 5 bases; bases outside gene matches: 6. CDR3 region: CASSSGQGGDEQYF. The DNA of the CDR3 is TGCGCCAGCAGCTCGGGACAGGGAGGGGACGAGCAGTACTTC.